The present TCR beta chain was sequenced within a study of T cells after yellow fever vaccination. Template switching by 5'RACE produced TCR cDNA, adding a universal primer site and UMIs. TCRdb processed the 5' RACE reads anew with MiXCR; each CDR3 protein has one entry. Of approximately 120,000 distinct CDR3 sequences detected, approximately 16% appear once; the ten largest clones hold around 46%. Sample: CD8+ T cells sorted from PBMCs, taken 5 days after the yellow fever booster vaccination. This TCR was recovered from a man aged 18 to 29 who received the YFV17D yellow fever vaccine.

DNA of the CDR3: TGTGCCAGCAGTCCCTCAAGTTGGCTTACCGCGAACACCGGGGAGCTGTTTTTT. Translation: CASSPSSWLTANTGELFF. This chain links TRBV5-5 with TRBJ2-2; unclear D gene. The CDR3 length is 18 residues. Trimming cost V 5 bases and J 0 bases, with 20 bases left between them. Germline V lookup: CDR1 SGHKS, CDR2 YYEKEE (reference sequence).